Each of the 13 T cell receptor beta chains below was sequenced from the same sample in a study of T cells in Graves' hyperthyroidism and ophthalmopathy. Amplification yielded TCR beta CDR3 regions, with RNA transcripts as the source. First-round RT-PCR with HTBI primers amplified the TCR CDR3 region. TCRdb analysed the multiplex PCR reads with MiXCR anew, one entry per CDR3 protein. Here the sample spans about 290,000 distinct CDR3 sequences, about 17% being singletons. Material for sequencing was blood. These receptors originate from a woman in her sixties with Graves' ophthalmopathy.

This clonotype was detected many times. The chain recombines TRBV12-3 or TRBV12-4 with TRBJ2-7, with 9 bases identical to TRBD1. The V gene end was trimmed by 6 bases and the J gene end by 4 bases; junction bases not matched to a gene: 7. The CDR3 has 14 amino acids. CDR3 sequence reads: CASRGTGRGYEQYF. For the CDR3, the DNA is TGTGCCAGCAGAGGGACAGGGAGAGGGTACGAGCAGTACTTC.

This clonotype was recorded many times. V and J are TRBV27 and TRBJ1-6, with D unclear. Trimming took 3 bases from V and 0 from J, leaving 15 bases between them. The CDR3 contains 18 residues. Looked up from germline, CDR1 is MNHEY and CDR2 is SMNVEV (reference sequence). The CDR3 region is CASSLRLGGSSYNSPLHF. Written as DNA, the CDR3 is TGTGCCAGCAGTTTGAGGTTGGGCGGAAGCTCCTATAATTCACCCCTCCACTTT.

This clonotype came up many times. The chain couples TRBV11-2 to TRBJ2-1; possible D gene TRBD1, 6 bases. This CDR3 spans 16 amino acids. V lost 0 bases and J lost 4, with 13 bases in between. Looked up from germline, CDR1 is SGHAT and CDR2 is FQNNGV. The CDR3 DNA reads TGTGCCAGCAGCTTAGATAGGGGACACCTGTACAATGAGCAGTTCTTC. This encodes CASSLDRGHLYNEQFF.

There are a few counts of this clonotype. The V gene is TRBV18, the J gene TRBJ2-7, with unresolved D. The CDR3 spans 15 residues. Germline V lookup: CDR1 KGHSH, CDR2 LQKENI. Deletions cut 1 base from V and 6 bases from J, with 16 bases between. CDR3: CASSPHFGPGSEQYF. The CDR3, as DNA: TGTGCCAGCTCACCACATTTCGGACCGGGCTCCGAGCAGTACTTC.

This clonotype has a handful of counts. The V and J genes are TRBV4-3 and TRBJ2-1; 11 positions match TRBD2. The junction had 7 bases not matched to a gene; V was cut back by 6 bases and J by 6 bases. From germline, CDR1 is LGHNA and CDR2 YSLEER. The CDR3 spans 15 residues. The DNA of the CDR3 is TGCGCCAGCAGTCGTACTAGCGGGAGTGTCAATGAGCAGTTCTTC. This encodes CASSRTSGSVNEQFF.

This clonotype was found many times. The chain has TRBV10-3 and TRBJ1-1; D ambiguous. V was clipped by 9 bases and J by 3 bases, with 17 bases between them. The CDR3 extends over 14 amino acids. CDR1 and CDR2 from the germline V gene are ENHRY and SYGVKD. CDR3 in amino acids: CAITREGKDTEAFF. CDR3 DNA sequence: TGTGCCATTACCCGCGAGGGAAAGGACACTGAAGCTTTCTTT.

V gene TRBV20-1 combines with J gene TRBJ2-1; 8 bases match TRBD2. The CDR3 covers 14 residues. Germline V gene data show CDR1 as DFQATT and CDR2 as SNEGSKA (reference sequence). The trim removed 3 bases at V and 3 bases at J, leaving 4 bases unmatched. This CDR3 reads CSASGAGDYNEQFF. For the CDR3, the DNA is TGCAGTGCTAGCGGAGCGGGGGACTACAATGAGCAGTTCTTC.

This clonotype appeared once. J is TRBJ1-2 and V is TRBV4-2; D gene unclear. Per germline, CDR1 LGHNA and CDR2 YNFKEQ. The CDR3 spans 15 residues. V lost 0 bases, J lost 8 bases, and 16 bases lay in between. DNA for the CDR3: TGTGCCAGCAGCCAAGAGTCAGGCGATCGAGCGGGCTACACCTTC. This encodes CASSQESGDRAGYTF.

V usage is TRBV6-1 and J usage is TRBJ2-1, with 8 positions matching TRBD1. Germline V gives CDR1 MNHNS, CDR2 SASEGT. With V trimmed by 5 bases and J by 6 bases, 9 bases remained unmatched. The CDR3 extends over 15 amino acids. The CDR3 loop is CASSYGRTGPNEQFF. The CDR3 coding sequence is TGTGCCAGCAGTTATGGAAGGACAGGGCCCAATGAGCAGTTCTTC.

This clonotype has a count of ten or more. This chain connects TRBV6-1 to TRBJ2-1, with D unclear. Trimming removed 7 bases at V and 12 bases at J, with 19 bases between. The CDR3 has 13 amino acids. CDR1 is MNHNS and CDR2 is SASEGT in the germline V gene. CDR3 coding DNA: TGTGCCAGCAACCCTGATGCAAGGGTAGGGCAGTTCTTC. Protein sequence: CASNPDARVGQFF.

This clonotype was seen at least ten times. This chain uses TRBV7-2 with TRBJ1-2, with D uncertain. The CDR3 has 15 amino acids. Germline lookup yields CDR1 SGHTA and CDR2 FQGNSA. V lost 0 bases, J lost 0 bases, and 8 bases lay in between. CDR3 in amino acids: CASSLARAANYGYTF. In nucleotides, the CDR3 is TGTGCCAGCAGCTTAGCGAGAGCAGCTAACTATGGCTACACCTTC.

This clonotype was seen repeatedly, ten times or more. V gene TRBV3-1 combines with J gene TRBJ2-3; the match to TRBD2 covers 9 bases. V dropped 5 bases and J dropped 5; count of bases not matched to a gene: 8. This CDR3 spans 15 amino acids. CDR1 and CDR2 (germline): LGHDT, YNNKEL (reference sequence). CDR3 bases: TGTGCCAGCAGCAACAGCGGGAGGAGGGGAGATACGCAGTATTTT. It is translated as CASSNSGRRGDTQYF.

The genes are TRBV10-3 and TRBJ1-2, with TRBD1 matching 8 bases. The J segment lost 3 bases and the V segment lost 6 bases, leaving 15 bases of the junction unmatched. The CDR3 totals 17 residues. CDR1 and CDR2 from the germline V gene are ENHRY and SYGVKD. The chain's CDR3 is CAISQPTGGGDYYGYTF. The CDR3 DNA reads as TGTGCCATCAGCCAACCAACAGGGGGGGGGGATTACTATGGCTACACCTTC.